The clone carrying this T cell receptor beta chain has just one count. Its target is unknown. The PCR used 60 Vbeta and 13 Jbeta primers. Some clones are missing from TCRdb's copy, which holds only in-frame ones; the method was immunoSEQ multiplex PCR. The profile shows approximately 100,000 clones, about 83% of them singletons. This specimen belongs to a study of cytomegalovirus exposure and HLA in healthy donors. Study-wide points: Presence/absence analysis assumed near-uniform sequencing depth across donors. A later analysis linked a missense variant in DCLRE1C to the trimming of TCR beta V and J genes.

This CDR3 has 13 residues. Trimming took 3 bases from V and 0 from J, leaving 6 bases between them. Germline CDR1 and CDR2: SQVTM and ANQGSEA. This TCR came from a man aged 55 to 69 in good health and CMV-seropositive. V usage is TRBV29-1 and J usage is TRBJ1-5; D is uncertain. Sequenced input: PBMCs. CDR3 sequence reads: CSVEDSSNQPQHF. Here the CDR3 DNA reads TGCAGCGTTGAGGACTCTAGCAATCAGCCCCAGCATTTT.